This T cell receptor beta chain is drawn from a study of circulating and synovial CD4+ cells in juvenile arthritis. Germline values: CDR1 PRHDT, CDR2 FYEKMQ (reference sequence). Trimming took 5 bases from V and 0 from J; bases not matched to a gene: 8. This CDR3 region has 17 residues. Sequencing used immunoSEQ multiplex PCR; TCRdb keeps in-frame clones, though not all of them. This sample carries 30,000 to 40,000 clones, around 95% of them seen once, and the ten largest clones take less than 0.2%. In this sample, this clone turned up once. Its antigen is undetermined. Study-wide findings and caveats: Shared-clonotype fractions with synovium likely underestimate full repertoire overlap.

Sequenced sample: CD4+ T cells from blood. The rearrangement joins TRBV13 to TRBJ1-3; TRBD1 aligns across 9 bases. The TCR originated in a human donor with juvenile idiopathic arthritis. CDR3 in amino acids: CASSRPTGGASGNTIYF. The CDR3, as DNA: TGTGCCAGCAGCCGGCCTACAGGGGGCGCCTCTGGAAACACCATATATTTT.